A single sample is the source of the 26 T cell receptor beta chains below, sequenced in a study of blood T cell repertoires in COVID-19. Method: immunoSEQ multiplex PCR; TCRdb's copy keeps in-frame clones and lacks some. Of some 310,000 clones listed, more than 75% are singletons. The sequencing input was peripheral blood. The origin of the receptors is a man aged 45-65 years with active or convalescent COVID-19.

The V gene is TRBV7-8, the J gene TRBJ1-5; D not certain. The CDR3 runs 12 residues. Germline assignment: CDR1 SGHVS and CDR2 FQNEAQ. Trimming stripped 0 bases from V and 6 bases from J, with 3 bases between. The CDR3, as DNA: TGTGCCAGCAGCTTAGCCGGTCAGCCCCAGCATTTT. It specifies CASSLAGQPQHF.

The chain employs TRBV15 and TRBJ2-6; D is ambiguous. This CDR3 region has 16 residues. Per germline, CDR1 LNHNV and CDR2 YYDKDF (reference sequence). V lost 3 bases, J lost 0 bases, and 9 bases lay in between. The CDR3 reads CATSRVLSSGANVLTF. CDR3 DNA: TGTGCCACCAGCAGGGTACTTTCCTCTGGGGCCAACGTCCTGACTTTC.

This chain links TRBV19 with TRBJ1-6; 7 bases align to TRBD1. The junction had 9 bases not matched to a gene; V was cut back by 3 bases and J by 10 bases. Looked up from germline, CDR1 is LNHDA and CDR2 is SQIVND (reference sequence). This CDR3 has 15 residues. The chain's CDR3 is CASSIEDRRDSPLHF. The CDR3 nucleotides read TGTGCCAGTAGTATCGAGGACAGGAGGGACTCACCCCTCCACTTT.

The CDR3 DNA is TGTGCCAGCAGCCAAGGGCGGGGGGCTCTTGGCTACACCTTC. Its translation: CASSQGRGALGYTF. V gene TRBV7-2 combines with J gene TRBJ1-2; D is perhaps TRBD1 (6 bases). The CDR3 runs to 14 residues. The V end lost 5 bases, the J end lost 7 bases, and 17 bases lay between the germline ends. Germline CDR1 reads SGHTA; CDR2 reads FQGNSA. Supplemented by reference TRBV7-2 and TRBJ1-2, the full variable domain reads GAGVSQSPSNKVTEKGKDVELRCDPISGHTALYWYRQSLGQGLEFLIYFQGNSAPDKSGLPSDRFSAERTGGSVSTLTIQRTQQEDSAVYLCASSQGRGALGYTFGSGTRLTVV.

This clone has only one observation. The chain couples TRBV10-1 to TRBJ2-5; 8 bases line up with TRBD1. The CDR3 has 15 amino acids. The germline CDR1 and CDR2 sequences are WNHNN and SYGVQD (reference sequence). V shed 0 bases and J 5 bases; nucleotides not matched to a gene: 5. CDR3: CASSESTGAGETQYF. CDR3 DNA: TGCGCCAGCAGTGAGTCGACAGGGGCCGGGGAGACCCAGTACTTC.

This sequence joins TRBV4-3 and TRBJ2-5, with no clear D. V lost 0 bases to trimming and J lost 4 bases, with 6 bases between them. Looked up from germline, CDR1 is LGHNA and CDR2 is YSLEER. The CDR3 loop spans 13 amino acids. The CDR3 region is CASSQDPRETQYF. CDR3 in DNA: TGCGCCAGCAGCCAAGATCCTAGAGAGACCCAGTACTTC.

V usage is TRBV7-2 and J usage is TRBJ2-2, with 12 bases lining up with TRBD2. The CDR3 is made up of 16 amino acids. V gave up 5 bases and J gave up 4 bases; unmatched junction bases: 5. CDR1 and CDR2 (germline): SGHTA, FQGNSA. Here the CDR3 DNA reads TGTGCCAGCAGCCCACTAGCGGGGGGACGCACCGGGGAGCTGTTTTTT. Its translation is CASSPLAGGRTGELFF.

Worth noting for this clone: The same CDR3 also results from other DNA sequences found in this sample. The chain combines TRBV28 with TRBJ1-5; D unclear. This CDR3 is built from 12 residues. Germline CDR1 and CDR2: MDHEN and SYDVKM. Trimming shortened V by 5 bases and J by 4 bases, and 6 bases separated the two germline ends. The CDR3 is CASSERNQPQHF. The DNA for the CDR3 is TGTGCCAGCAGTGAACGGAATCAGCCCCAGCATTTT. Combining the CDR3 with reference TRBV28 and TRBJ1-5 gives the whole variable domain DVKVTQSSRYLVKRTGEKVFLECVQDMDHENMFWYRQDPGLGLRLIYFSYDVKMKEKGDIPEGYSVSREKKERFSLILESASTNQTSMYLCASSERNQPQHFGDGTRLSIL.

The chain recombines TRBV6-2 or TRBV6-3 with TRBJ1-2, with a tentative D call TRBD1 (5 bases). Germline V gene data show CDR1 as MNHEY and CDR2 as SVGEGT. V was cut by 2 bases and J by 8 bases, with 15 bases left in between. The CDR3 length is 14 residues. This CDR3 is CASSYRQLLRGYTF. In DNA, the CDR3 is TGTGCCAGCAGTTACAGACAGCTTCTTAGAGGCTACACCTTC.

V and J are TRBV18 and TRBJ1-5; TRBD1 aligns across 7 bases. The CDR3 has 14 amino acids. The germline gives CDR1 KGHSH, CDR2 LQKENI. The V gene end was trimmed by 3 bases and the J gene end by 5 bases; junction bases not matched to a gene: 4. The CDR3 loop reads CASSPEGAYQPQHF. Written as DNA, the CDR3 is TGTGCCAGCTCACCCGAGGGGGCTTATCAGCCCCAGCATTTT.

This rearrangement joins TRBV28 to TRBJ1-1, with D possibly TRBD1 on 5 matching bases. V was shortened by 3 bases and J by 0 bases, with 8 bases between the two germline ends. Germline V gives CDR1 MDHEN, CDR2 SYDVKM. CDR3 size: 14 residues. In DNA form, the CDR3 reads TGTGCCAGCAGTTTGACAGCCATGAACACTGAAGCTTTCTTT. It is translated as CASSLTAMNTEAFF.

The chain has TRBV7-2 and TRBJ2-7, with unresolved D. The CDR3 covers 13 residues. Per germline, CDR1 SGHTA and CDR2 FQGNSA. The V end lost 2 bases, the J end lost 0 bases, and 5 bases lay between the germline ends. The CDR3 bases are TGTGCCAGCAGCTTACACAACTCCTACGAGCAGTACTTC. Its translation is CASSLHNSYEQYF.

CDR3 sequence (DNA): TGTGCCAGCAGCCCAATTAAGGAAGCAGGGAAGCAGCCCCAGCATTTT. It yields the protein CASSPIKEAGKQPQHF. The gene calls are TRBV16 and TRBJ1-5; tentatively, D is TRBD1 (5 bases). CDR1 and CDR2 from the germline V gene are KGHSY and FQNENV. This CDR3 has 16 residues. V lost 4 bases, J lost 7 bases, and 20 bases lay in between.

The chain carries TRBV6-5 and TRBJ1-1; unclear D gene. Trimming stripped 7 bases from V and 2 bases from J, with 11 bases between. CDR3 size: 13 residues. CDR1 and CDR2 from the germline V gene are MNHEY and SVGAGI. The CDR3 DNA is TGTGCCAGCACGAGACTGATAAACACTGAAGCTTTCTTT. It encodes CASTRLINTEAFF.

The rearrangement joins TRBV5-8 to TRBJ1-2; D possibly corresponds to TRBD1 (5 bases). Per the germline V gene, CDR1 is SGHTS and CDR2 is YDEGEE. The V end lost 0 bases, the J end lost 8 bases, and 14 bases lay between the germline ends. The CDR3 runs to 14 residues. CDR3 amino acids: CASSLALRAGGYTF. For the CDR3, the DNA is TGTGCCAGCAGCTTGGCCCTCAGGGCGGGAGGCTACACCTTC. The full variable domain, with the rest looked up from reference TRBV5-8 and TRBJ1-2, is EAGVTQSPTHLIKTRGQQATLRCSPISGHTSVYWYQQALGLGLQFLLWYDEGEERNRGNFPPRFSGRQFPNYSSELNVNALELEDSALYLCASSLALRAGGYTFGSGTRLTVV.

Turning to this clone: One junction end does not reproduce the germline sequence, and a read error may be involved. The chain carries TRBV7-7 and TRBJ2-3; TRBD2 agrees at 7 bases. CDR3 length: 17 residues. Germline V lookup: CDR1 SSHAT, CDR2 FNYEAQ (reference sequence). CDR3: CASSPRRVAGGTDTQYF. DNA for the CDR3: TGTGCTAGCAGCCCCAGAAGGGTAGCGGGCGGCACAGATACGCAGTATTTT. The full variable domain, its missing parts supplied by reference TRBV7-7 and TRBJ2-3, is GAGVSQSPRYKVTKRGQDVTLRCDPISSHATLYWYQQALGQGPEFLTYFNYEAQPDKSGLPSDRFSAERPEGSISTLTIQRTEQRDSAMYRCASSPRRVAGGTDTQYFGPGTRLTVL.

This clone was seen repeatedly, ten times or more. V usage is TRBV2 and J usage is TRBJ2-4, with D maybe TRBD2 (6 bases). V lost 1 base, J lost 7 bases, and 11 bases lay in between. This CDR3 contains 14 residues. Germline V CDR1 and CDR2: SNHLY, FYNNEI. CDR3: CASSEGTEGNIQYF. DNA of the CDR3: TGTGCCAGCAGTGAAGGCACGGAGGGGAACATTCAGTACTTC.

With respect to this clone: Other DNA sequences in the same sample also yield this CDR3. The chain uses TRBV28 and TRBJ1-5; D call uncertain. The V gene lost 2 bases and the J gene lost 7 bases, with 12 bases spanning the gap. CDR3 length equals 14 residues. Germline assignment: CDR1 MDHEN and CDR2 SYDVKM. This CDR3 is CASSLTGFDQPQHF. CDR3 bases: TGTGCCAGCAGTTTAACGGGGTTTGACCAGCCCCAGCATTTT.

V and J are TRBV29-1 and TRBJ1-4; 9 bases fit TRBD1. The V segment lost 6 bases and the J segment 7 bases; nucleotides outside the gene matches: 3. Germline values: CDR1 SQVTM, CDR2 ANQGSEA. CDR3 length: 12 amino acids. The CDR3 nucleotides read TGCAGCGTGGAGGGACAGGGTGAAAAACTGTTTTTT. Translation: CSVEGQGEKLFF.

This chain links TRBV4-2 with TRBJ2-2; no reliable D call. The ends were cut back, 1 base at V and 8 bases at J, with 8 bases in the middle. CDR3 size: 13 residues. Germline CDR1 reads LGHNA; CDR2 reads YNFKEQ. CDR3 DNA: TGTGCCAGCAGCCAAGTTGCTCTAGGGGAGCTGTTTTTT. Amino acid sequence: CASSQVALGELFF.

V is TRBV6-1 and J is TRBJ1-6, with 9 bases aligning to TRBD1. CDR3 length: 15 amino acids. V lost 0 bases, J lost 10 bases, and 4 bases stayed unmatched. Germline CDR1 MNHNS, CDR2 SASEGT. CDR3 bases: TGTGCCAGCAGTGAAGCGGACAGGGGAATCTCACCCCTCCACTTT. It translates to CASSEADRGISPLHF.

J is TRBJ1-1 and V is TRBV10-2; no clear D gene. The germline V gene has CDR1 WSHSY and CDR2 SAAADI. The CDR3 has 17 residues. V lost 2 bases and J 3 bases, leaving 19 bases between the germline ends. The CDR3 DNA sequence: TGCGCCAGCAGTGAGCGGCATGACGGCCCCCAGGACACTGAAGCTTTCTTT. This gives the protein CASSERHDGPQDTEAFF.

The rearrangement uses TRBV2 and TRBJ1-2; 8 bases map to TRBD1. CDR1 is SNHLY and CDR2 is FYNNEI in the germline V gene. The CDR3 loop spans 12 amino acids. With V trimmed by 6 bases and J by 8 bases, 5 bases remained unmatched. DNA of the CDR3: TGTGCCAGCAGAGCCGACAGGGGCGGCTACACCTTC. Its protein is CASRADRGGYTF.

This clone was recorded a few times. The chain couples TRBV6-2 or TRBV6-3 to TRBJ1-5; 9 bases agree with TRBD1. Germline V gene lookup returns CDR1 MNHEY and CDR2 SVGEGT. This CDR3 is 16 amino acids long. J gave up 1 base and V 5 bases, and 6 bases lay outside the gene matches. This chain's CDR3 is CASSPLDRGSNQPQHF. For the CDR3, the DNA is TGTGCCAGCAGTCCCCTGGACAGGGGAAGCAATCAGCCCCAGCATTTT.

This rearrangement joins TRBV27 to TRBJ1-5; possibly TRBD1 for D (5 bases). Germline CDR1 and CDR2: MNHEY and SMNVEV (reference sequence). The CDR3 has 15 residues. Deletions cut 4 bases from V and 8 bases from J, with 18 bases between. In DNA, the CDR3 is TGTGCCAGCAGTTCGTGGGGGAGGCCCCAAGAGCCCCAGCATTTT. Translated, it gives CASSSWGRPQEPQHF.

The chain combines TRBV7-8 with TRBJ1-3, with TRBD1 as a possible D gene (5 bases). V was shortened by 1 base and J by 5 bases, with 6 bases between the two germline ends. Germline CDR1 SGHVS, CDR2 FQNEAQ. The CDR3 runs to 13 residues. The CDR3 loop is CASSLGQRNTIYF. CDR3 nucleotide sequence: TGTGCCAGCAGCTTAGGACAGCGAAACACCATATATTTT.